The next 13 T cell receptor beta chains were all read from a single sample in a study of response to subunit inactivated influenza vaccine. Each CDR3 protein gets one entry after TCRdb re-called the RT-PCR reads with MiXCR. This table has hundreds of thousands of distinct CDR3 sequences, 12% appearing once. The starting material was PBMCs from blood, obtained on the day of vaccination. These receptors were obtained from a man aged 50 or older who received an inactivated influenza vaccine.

The CDR3 protein is CASSLVGISTDTQYF. Here the CDR3 DNA reads TGCGCCAGCAGCTTGGTCGGGATTAGCACAGATACGCAGTATTTT. The chain carries TRBV5-1 and TRBJ2-3; perhaps TRBD2 as D (5 bases). CDR1 and CDR2 (germline): SGHRS, YFSETQ. The CDR3 loop spans 15 amino acids. Trimming stripped 0 bases from V and 0 bases from J, with 8 bases between. Using reference TRBV5-1 and TRBJ2-3 for the parts outside the CDR3, the full variable domain is KAGVTQTPRYLIKTRGQQVTLSCSPISGHRSVSWYQQTPGQGLQFLFEYFSETQRNKGNFPGRFSGRQFSNSRSEMNVSTLELGDSALYLCASSLVGISTDTQYFGPGTRLTVL.

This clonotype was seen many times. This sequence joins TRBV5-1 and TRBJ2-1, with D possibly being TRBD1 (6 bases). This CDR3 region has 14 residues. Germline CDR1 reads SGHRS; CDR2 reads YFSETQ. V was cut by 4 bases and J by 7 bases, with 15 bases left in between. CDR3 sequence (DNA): TGCGCCAGCAGCAAAATGGCAGGGGTGAATGAGCAGTTCTTC. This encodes CASSKMAGVNEQFF.

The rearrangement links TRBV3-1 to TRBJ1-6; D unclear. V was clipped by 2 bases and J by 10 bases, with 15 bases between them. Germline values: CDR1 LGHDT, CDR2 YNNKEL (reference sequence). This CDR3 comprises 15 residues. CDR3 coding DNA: TGTGCCAGCAGCCAAATTTACCGAGCGAAATCACCCCTCCACTTT. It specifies CASSQIYRAKSPLHF.

As DNA, the CDR3 is TGTGCCAGCTCACGCTTACAGGGGGCCTACGAGCAGTACTTC. Protein product: CASSRLQGAYEQYF. The V call is TRBV18, the J call TRBJ2-7; 8 bases are shared with TRBD1. The CDR3 runs to 14 residues. J gave up 2 bases and V 4 bases, and 4 bases lay outside the gene matches. In germline, CDR1 is KGHSH, CDR2 LQKENI.

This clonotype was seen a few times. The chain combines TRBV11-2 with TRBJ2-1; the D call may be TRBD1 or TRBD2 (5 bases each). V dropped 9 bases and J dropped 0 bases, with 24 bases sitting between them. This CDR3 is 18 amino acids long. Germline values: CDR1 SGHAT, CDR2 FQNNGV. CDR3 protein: CARTPSGRLLSSYNEQFF. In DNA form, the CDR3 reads TGTGCCAGAACCCCCTCGGGACGGCTGCTAAGCTCCTACAATGAGCAGTTCTTC.

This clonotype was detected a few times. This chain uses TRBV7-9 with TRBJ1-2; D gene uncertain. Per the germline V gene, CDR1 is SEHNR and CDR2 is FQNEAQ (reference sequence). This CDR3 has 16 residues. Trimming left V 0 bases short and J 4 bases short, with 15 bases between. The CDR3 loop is CASSLAESGRGYGYTF. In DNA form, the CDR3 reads TGTGCCAGCAGCTTAGCAGAATCAGGTCGGGGCTATGGCTACACCTTC.

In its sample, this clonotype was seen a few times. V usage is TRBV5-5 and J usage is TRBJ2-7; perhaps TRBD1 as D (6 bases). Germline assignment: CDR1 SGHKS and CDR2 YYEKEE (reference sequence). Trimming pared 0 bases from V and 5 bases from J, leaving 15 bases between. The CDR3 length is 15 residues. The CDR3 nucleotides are TGTGCCAGCAGCTTGGTGCAGGGGAGTTTGGACGAGCAGTACTTC. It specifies CASSLVQGSLDEQYF.

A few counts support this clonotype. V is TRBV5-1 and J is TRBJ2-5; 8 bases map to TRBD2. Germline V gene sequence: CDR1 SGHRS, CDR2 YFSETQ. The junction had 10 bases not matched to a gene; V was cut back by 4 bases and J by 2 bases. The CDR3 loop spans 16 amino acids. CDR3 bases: TGCGCCAGCAGCCCGGGAACGGGAGGGGGACAAGAGACCCAGTACTTC. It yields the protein CASSPGTGGGQETQYF.

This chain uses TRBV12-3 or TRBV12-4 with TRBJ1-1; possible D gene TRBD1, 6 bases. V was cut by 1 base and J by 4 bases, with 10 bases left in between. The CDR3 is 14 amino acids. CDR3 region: CASSLEGGFTEAFF. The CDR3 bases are TGTGCCAGCAGTTTAGAGGGGGGATTCACTGAAGCTTTCTTT.

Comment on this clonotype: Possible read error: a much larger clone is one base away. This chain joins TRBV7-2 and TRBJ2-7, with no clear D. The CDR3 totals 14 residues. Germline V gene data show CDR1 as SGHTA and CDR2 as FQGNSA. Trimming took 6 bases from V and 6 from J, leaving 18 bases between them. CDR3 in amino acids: CTSSRNVWKVEQYF. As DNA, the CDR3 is TGTACCAGCAGTCGAAATGTGTGGAAGGTCGAGCAGTACTTC.

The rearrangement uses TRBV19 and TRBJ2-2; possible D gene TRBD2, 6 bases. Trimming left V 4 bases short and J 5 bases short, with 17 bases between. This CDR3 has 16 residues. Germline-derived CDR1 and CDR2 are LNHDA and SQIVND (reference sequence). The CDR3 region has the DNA TGTGCCAGTAGTAAGGGGATAAAACGGGGGACCGGGGAGCTGTTTTTT. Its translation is CASSKGIKRGTGELFF.

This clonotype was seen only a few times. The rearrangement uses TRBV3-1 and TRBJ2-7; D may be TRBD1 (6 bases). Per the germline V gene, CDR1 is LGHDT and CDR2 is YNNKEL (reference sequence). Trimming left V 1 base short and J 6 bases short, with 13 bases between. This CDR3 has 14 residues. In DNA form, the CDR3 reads TGTGCCAGCAGCCAAGGGACAGATTTTGGCGAGCAGTACTTC. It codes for CASSQGTDFGEQYF.

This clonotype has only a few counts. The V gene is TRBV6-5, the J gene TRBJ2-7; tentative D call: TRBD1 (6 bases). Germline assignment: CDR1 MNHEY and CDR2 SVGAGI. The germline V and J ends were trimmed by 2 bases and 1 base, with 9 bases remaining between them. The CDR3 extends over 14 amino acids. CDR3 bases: TGTGCCAGCAGTTACGGGGACACGTCCTACGAGCAGTACTTC. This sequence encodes CASSYGDTSYEQYF.